This T cell receptor beta chain was documented in a study of cytomegalovirus exposure and HLA in healthy donors. Study in general: The study's early data release held some 85 million unique TCRs from HLA-typed donors.

The PCR made use of 60 Vbeta and 13 Jbeta primers. Repertoires were generated with immunoSEQ multiplex PCR, while TCRdb's copy carries only in-frame clones and drops some. The sample lists about 89,000 clones; about 89% were seen once. CDR3 length: 14 residues. The germline gives CDR1 SGHRS, CDR2 YFSETQ. The junction had 9 bases not matched to a gene; V was cut back by 4 bases and J by 7 bases. The origin of this receptor is a man aged 25-40 years in good health and CMV-seropositive. Sequencing used PBMCs. The chain links TRBV5-1 to TRBJ2-5; 8 nucleotides align to TRBD1. CDR3 sequence reads: CASSPDRGGGTQYF. The CDR3 DNA is TGCGCCAGCAGCCCAGACAGGGGAGGCGGGACCCAGTACTTC. The entire variable domain, with the rest obtained from reference TRBV5-1 and TRBJ2-5, is as follows: KAGVTQTPRYLIKTRGQQVTLSCSPISGHRSVSWYQQTPGQGLQFLFEYFSETQRNKGNFPGRFSGRQFSNSRSEMNVSTLELGDSALYLCASSPDRGGGTQYFGPGTRLLVL.